The 4 T cell receptor beta chains below come from one sample, sequenced in a study of sequential checkpoint blockade in melanoma. This sample's treatment: randomized to nivolumab then ipilimumab (arm A) or the reverse (arm B). Some clones are missing from TCRdb's copy, which holds only in-frame ones; the method was immunoSEQ multiplex PCR. The sample contains about 12,000 clones, roughly 24% of which appear only once. Sequenced material: tumor tissue (inferred from file names), taken from a patient given nivolumab and ipilimumab in sequence. Source of these receptors: a human donor with melanoma.

This clone came up many times. This chain links TRBV2 with TRBJ2-5, with D possibly being TRBD2 (7 bases). Germline CDR1 SNHLY, CDR2 FYNNEI. The CDR3 is made up of 16 amino acids. The V gene lost 5 bases and the J gene lost 2 bases, with 18 bases spanning the gap. This CDR3 is CASSSLEGGSQETQYF. The CDR3 DNA reads TGTGCCAGCAGTTCATTGGAGGGGGGGTCACAAGAGACCCAGTACTTC.

This clone was found a few times. The J gene is TRBJ2-5, the V gene TRBV15, with D perhaps TRBD2 (6 bases). V lost 0 bases and J 3 bases, leaving 14 bases between the germline ends. The CDR3 is 16 residues long. Germline values: CDR1 LNHNV, CDR2 YYDKDF (reference sequence). This chain's CDR3 is CATSRDVGRLEETQYF. DNA of the CDR3: TGTGCCACCAGCAGAGACGTGGGGAGGCTCGAAGAGACCCAGTACTTC.

This chain connects TRBV19 to TRBJ2-7; TRBD1 or TRBD2 may be the D gene (5 bases each). This CDR3 comprises 14 residues. CDR1 is LNHDA, CDR2 SQIVND, per germline (reference sequence). The V gene lost 5 bases and the J gene lost 1 base, with 12 bases spanning the gap. The CDR3 DNA reads TGTGCCAGTAGTGCCGGGGCAATATCCTACGAGCAGTACTTC. Protein product: CASSAGAISYEQYF.

This clone has more than one count but fewer than ten. The V and J genes are TRBV11-3 and TRBJ1-5, with TRBD1 as a possible D gene (5 bases). Trimming removed 1 base from V and 7 bases from J, with 14 bases in between. The CDR3 spans 15 residues. Germline V gene data show CDR1 as SGHNT and CDR2 as YENEEA. CDR3 sequence (DNA): TGTGCCAGCAGCTTAGGAGTCGGGGGAGAACAGCCCCAGCATTTT. Protein sequence: CASSLGVGGEQPQHF. Combining the CDR3 with reference TRBV11-3 and TRBJ1-5 gives the whole variable domain EAGVVQSPRYKIIEKKQPVAFWCNPISGHNTLYWYLQNLGQGPELLIRYENEEAVDDSQLPKDRFSAERLKGVDSTLKIQPAELGDSAVYLCASSLGVGGEQPQHFGDGTRLSIL.